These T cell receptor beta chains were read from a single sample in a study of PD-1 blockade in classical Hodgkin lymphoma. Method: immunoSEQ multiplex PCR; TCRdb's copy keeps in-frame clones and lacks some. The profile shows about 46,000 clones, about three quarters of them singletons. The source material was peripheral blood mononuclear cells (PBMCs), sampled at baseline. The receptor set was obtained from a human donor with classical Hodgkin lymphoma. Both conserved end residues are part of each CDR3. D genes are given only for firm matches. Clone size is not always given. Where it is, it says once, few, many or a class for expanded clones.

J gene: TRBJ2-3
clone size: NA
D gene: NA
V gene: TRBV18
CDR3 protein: CASSPGRISTDTQYF
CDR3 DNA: TGTGCCAGCTCACCAGGACGGATAAGCACAGATACGCAGTATTTT

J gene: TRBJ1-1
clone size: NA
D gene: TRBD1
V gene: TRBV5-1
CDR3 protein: CASSLGQGGTEAFF
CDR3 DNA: TGCGCCAGCAGCTTAGGACAGGGAGGCACTGAAGCTTTCTTT

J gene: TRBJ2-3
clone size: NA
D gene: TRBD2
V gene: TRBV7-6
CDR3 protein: CASSLEAGGGDTQYF
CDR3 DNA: TGTGCCAGCAGCTTAGAGGCGGGAGGTGGAGATACGCAGTATTTT

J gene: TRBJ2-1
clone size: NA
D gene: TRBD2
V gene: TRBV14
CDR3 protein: CASSRTSRNEQFF
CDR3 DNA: TGTGCCAGCAGCCGGACTAGCCGCAATGAGCAGTTCTTC

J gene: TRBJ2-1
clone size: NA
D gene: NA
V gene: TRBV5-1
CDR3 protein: CASSLVVANEQFF
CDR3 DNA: TGCGCCAGCAGCTTGGTCGTTGCCAATGAGCAGTTCTTC

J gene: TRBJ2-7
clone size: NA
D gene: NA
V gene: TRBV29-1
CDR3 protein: CSVNSYRDRDF
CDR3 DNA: TGCAGCGTTAATAGTTATCGGGATAGGGACTTC

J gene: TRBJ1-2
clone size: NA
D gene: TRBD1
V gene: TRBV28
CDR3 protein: CASRDRGWYGYTF
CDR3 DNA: TGTGCCAGCAGGGACAGGGGATGGTATGGCTACACCTTC

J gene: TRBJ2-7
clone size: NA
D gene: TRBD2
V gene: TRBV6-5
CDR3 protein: CASRTSGSYEQYF
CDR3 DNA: TGTGCCAGCAGAACTAGCGGGAGCTACGAGCAGTACTTC

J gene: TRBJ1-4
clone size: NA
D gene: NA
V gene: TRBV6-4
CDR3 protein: CASSERAGTNEKLFF
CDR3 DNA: TGTGCCAGCAGTGAGCGGGCCGGAACTAATGAAAAACTGTTTTTT

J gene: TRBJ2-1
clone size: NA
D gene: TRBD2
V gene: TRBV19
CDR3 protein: CASKSGNSYNEQFF
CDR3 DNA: TGTGCCAGTAAAAGCGGGAACTCCTACAATGAGCAGTTCTTC

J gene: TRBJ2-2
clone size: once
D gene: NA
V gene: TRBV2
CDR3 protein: CASAVGGFTGELFF
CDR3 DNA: TGTGCCAGCGCCGTTGGGGGGTTCACCGGGGAGCTGTTTTTT

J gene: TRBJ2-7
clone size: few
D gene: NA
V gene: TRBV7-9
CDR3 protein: CASIPGSTVYEQYF
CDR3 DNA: TGTGCCAGTATCCCGGGGAGTACAGTATACGAGCAGTACTTC

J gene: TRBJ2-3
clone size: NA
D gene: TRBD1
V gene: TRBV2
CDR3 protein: CASSEEDRGGTDTQYF
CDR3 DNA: TGTGCCAGCAGTGAAGAGGACAGGGGCGGAACAGATACGCAGTATTTT

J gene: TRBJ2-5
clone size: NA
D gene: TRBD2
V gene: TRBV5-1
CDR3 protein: CASSPGLAGETQYF
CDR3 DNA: TGCGCCAGCAGCCCGGGACTAGCGGGGGAGACCCAGTACTTC

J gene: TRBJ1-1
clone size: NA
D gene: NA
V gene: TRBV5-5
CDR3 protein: CASSLLGVITEAFF
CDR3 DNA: TGTGCCAGCAGCCTGTTAGGGGTTATCACTGAAGCTTTCTTT

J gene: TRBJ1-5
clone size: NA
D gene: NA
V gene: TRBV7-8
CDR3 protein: CASSLGQNQPQHF
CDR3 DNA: TGTGCCAGCAGCTTAGGTCAGAATCAGCCCCAGCATTTT

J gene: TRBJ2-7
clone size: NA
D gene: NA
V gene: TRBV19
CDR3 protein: CASSIDRRSYEQYF
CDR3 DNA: TGTGCCAGTAGTATAGATCGACGGAGCTACGAGCAGTACTTC

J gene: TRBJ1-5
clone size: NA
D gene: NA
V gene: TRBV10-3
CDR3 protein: CASQVGRGSNQPQHF
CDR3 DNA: TGTGCCTCTCAAGTGGGCAGGGGTAGCAATCAGCCCCAGCATTTT

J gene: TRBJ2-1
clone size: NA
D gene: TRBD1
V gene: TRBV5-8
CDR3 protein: CASSYTGGYRNEQFF
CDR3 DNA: TGTGCCAGCAGCTATACAGGGGGCTATCGGAATGAGCAGTTCTTC

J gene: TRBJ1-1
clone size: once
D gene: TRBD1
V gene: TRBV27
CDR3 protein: CASSPGGHRGYTEAFF
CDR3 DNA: TGTGCCAGCAGTCCGGGAGGACACAGGGGGTACACTGAAGCTTTCTTT

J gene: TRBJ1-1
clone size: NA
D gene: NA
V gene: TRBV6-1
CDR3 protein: CASILGAEAFF
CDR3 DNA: TGTGCCAGCATCCTCGGGGCAGAAGCTTTCTTT

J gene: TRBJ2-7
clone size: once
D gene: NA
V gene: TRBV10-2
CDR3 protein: CASSEADYEQYF
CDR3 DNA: TGCGCCAGCAGTGAGGCAGACTACGAGCAGTACTTC

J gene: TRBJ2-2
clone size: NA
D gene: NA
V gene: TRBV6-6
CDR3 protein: CASSPRRTGELFF
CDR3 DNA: TGTGCCAGCAGCCCCCGGAGAACCGGGGAGCTGTTTTTT

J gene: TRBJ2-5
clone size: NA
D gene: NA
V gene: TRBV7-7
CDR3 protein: CASSLVRGGQETQYF
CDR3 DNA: TGTGCTAGCAGCTTAGTTCGAGGGGGACAAGAGACCCAGTACTTC

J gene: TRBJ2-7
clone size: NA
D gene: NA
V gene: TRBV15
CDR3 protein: CATSRDRAVGNEQYF
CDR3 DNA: TGTGCCACCAGCAGAGATCGGGCAGTTGGTAACGAGCAGTACTTC

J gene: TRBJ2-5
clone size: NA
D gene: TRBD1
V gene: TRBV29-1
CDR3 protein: CSVEDGTGVTQYF
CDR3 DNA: TGCAGCGTTGAAGACGGGACAGGGGTGACCCAGTACTTC

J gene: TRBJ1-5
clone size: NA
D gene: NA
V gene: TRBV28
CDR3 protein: CASSPGGYFSNQPQHF
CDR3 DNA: TGTGCCAGCAGTCCGGGGGGCTACTTTAGCAATCAGCCCCAGCATTTT

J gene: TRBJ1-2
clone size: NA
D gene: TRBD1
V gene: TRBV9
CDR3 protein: CASSVGGQGNYGYTF
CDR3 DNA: TGTGCCAGCAGCGTAGGGGGACAGGGGAACTATGGCTACACCTTC

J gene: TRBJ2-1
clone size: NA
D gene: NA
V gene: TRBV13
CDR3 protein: CASSLLGDEQFF
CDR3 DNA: TGTGCCAGCAGCTTATTAGGGGATGAGCAGTTCTTC

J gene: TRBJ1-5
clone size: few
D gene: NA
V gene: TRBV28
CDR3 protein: CASRTPGTNQPQHF
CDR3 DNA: TGTGCCAGCAGGACACCCGGGACAAATCAGCCCCAGCATTTT

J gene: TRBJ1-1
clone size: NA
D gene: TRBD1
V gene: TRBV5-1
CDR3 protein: CASSLVRAGGWNTEAFF
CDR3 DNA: TGCGCCAGCAGCTTGGTCAGGGCAGGGGGATGGAACACTGAAGCTTTCTTT

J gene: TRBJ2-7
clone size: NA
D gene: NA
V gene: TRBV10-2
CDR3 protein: CASSESDDLGDEQYF
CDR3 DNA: TGCGCCAGCAGTGAGTCTGACGACCTGGGGGACGAGCAGTACTTC

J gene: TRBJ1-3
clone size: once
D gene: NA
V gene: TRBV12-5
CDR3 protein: CASGRGVSGNTIYF
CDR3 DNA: TGTGCTAGTGGTCGCGGGGTCTCTGGAAACACCATATATTTT

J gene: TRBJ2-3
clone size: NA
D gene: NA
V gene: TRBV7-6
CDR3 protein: CASSLGGGAGTDTQYF
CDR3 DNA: TGTGCCAGCAGCTTAGGTGGTGGGGCAGGGACAGATACGCAGTATTTT

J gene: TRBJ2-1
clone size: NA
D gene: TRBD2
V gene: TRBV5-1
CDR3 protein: CASSLASGRQGDEQFF
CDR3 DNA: TGCGCCAGCAGCTTGGCTAGCGGACGACAAGGGGATGAGCAGTTCTTC

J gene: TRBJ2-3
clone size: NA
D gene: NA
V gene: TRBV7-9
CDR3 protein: CAGVPMGGSDTQYF
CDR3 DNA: TGTGCCGGGGTTCCGATGGGGGGATCAGATACGCAGTATTTT

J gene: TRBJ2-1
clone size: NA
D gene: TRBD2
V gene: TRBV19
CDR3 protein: CASSIFSGRAYEQFF
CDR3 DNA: TGTGCCAGTAGTATTTTCAGCGGGAGGGCCTATGAGCAGTTCTTC

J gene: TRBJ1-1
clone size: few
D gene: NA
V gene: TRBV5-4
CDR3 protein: CASSKDGYEAFF
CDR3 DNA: TGTGCCAGCAGCAAGGACGGATATGAAGCTTTCTTT

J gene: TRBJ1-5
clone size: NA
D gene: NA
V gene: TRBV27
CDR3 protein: CASTPTRGQPQHF
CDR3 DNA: TGTGCCAGCACGCCGACGAGGGGACAGCCCCAGCATTTT

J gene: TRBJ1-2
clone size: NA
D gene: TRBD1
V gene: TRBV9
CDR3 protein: CASFDDRVDYGYTF
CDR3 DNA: TGTGCCAGCTTTGATGACAGGGTTGACTATGGCTACACCTTC

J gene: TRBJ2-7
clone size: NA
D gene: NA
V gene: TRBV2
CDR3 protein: CASSALYEQYF
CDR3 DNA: TGTGCCAGCAGTGCCCTTTACGAGCAGTACTTC

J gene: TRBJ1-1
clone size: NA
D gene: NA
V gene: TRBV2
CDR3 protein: CASSEALGEAFF
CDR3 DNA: TGTGCCAGCAGTGAAGCCCTAGGGGAAGCTTTCTTT

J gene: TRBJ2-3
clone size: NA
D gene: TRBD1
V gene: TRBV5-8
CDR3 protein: CASSTPGQTRDTQYF
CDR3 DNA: TGTGCCAGCAGCACGCCGGGACAGACAAGAGATACGCAGTATTTT

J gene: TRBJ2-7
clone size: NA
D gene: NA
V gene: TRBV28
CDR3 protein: CASSLYGGAYEQYF
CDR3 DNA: TGTGCCAGCAGTTTATATGGAGGGGCCTACGAGCAGTACTTC

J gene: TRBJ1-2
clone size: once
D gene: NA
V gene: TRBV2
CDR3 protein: CASSVSRESFSGYTF
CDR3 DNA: TGTGCCAGCAGTGTTTCGAGGGAATCTTTTTCTGGCTACACCTTC

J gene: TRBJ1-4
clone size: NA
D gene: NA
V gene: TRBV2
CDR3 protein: CASRPTGSSEKLFF
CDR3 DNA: TGTGCCAGCAGACCGACTGGGTCTTCAGAAAAACTGTTTTTT

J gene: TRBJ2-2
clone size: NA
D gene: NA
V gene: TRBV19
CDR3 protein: CASSIASTGELFF
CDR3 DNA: TGTGCCAGTAGTATAGCCTCCACCGGGGAGCTGTTTTTT

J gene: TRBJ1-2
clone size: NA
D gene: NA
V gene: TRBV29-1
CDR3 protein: CSARSHGGGVYGYTF
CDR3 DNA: TGCAGCGCCCGAAGCCATGGCGGCGGGGTCTATGGCTACACCTTC

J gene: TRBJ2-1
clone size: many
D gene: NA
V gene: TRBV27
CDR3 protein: CASSPGPHDEQFF
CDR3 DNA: TGTGCCAGCAGCCCGGGACCGCACGATGAGCAGTTCTTC

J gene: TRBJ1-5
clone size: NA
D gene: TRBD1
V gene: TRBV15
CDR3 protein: CATSSGQGAQPQHF
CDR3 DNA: TGTGCCACCAGCAGTGGACAGGGGGCCCAGCCCCAGCATTTT

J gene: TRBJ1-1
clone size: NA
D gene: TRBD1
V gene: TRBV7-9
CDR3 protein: CATRTGGDRPEAFF
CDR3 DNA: TGTGCCACCAGGACAGGGGGCGACCGGCCTGAAGCTTTCTTT

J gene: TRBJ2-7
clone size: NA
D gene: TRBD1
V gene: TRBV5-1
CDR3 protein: CASSSEVGTASYEQYF
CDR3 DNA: TGCGCCAGCAGCTCCGAGGTCGGGACAGCTTCCTACGAGCAGTACTTC

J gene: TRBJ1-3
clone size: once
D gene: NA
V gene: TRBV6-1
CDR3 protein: CASSAAGSSGNTIYF
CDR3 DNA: TGTGCCAGCAGTGCAGCCGGGAGCTCTGGAAACACCATATATTTT

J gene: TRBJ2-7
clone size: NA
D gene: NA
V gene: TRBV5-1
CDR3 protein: CASSLQGSPYEQYF
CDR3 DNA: TGCGCCAGCAGCTTACAGGGTTCACCCTACGAGCAGTACTTC

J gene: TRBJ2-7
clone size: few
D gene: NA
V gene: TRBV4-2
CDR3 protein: CASSQEVLIWGRSYEQYF
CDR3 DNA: TGTGCCAGCAGCCAAGAAGTTTTAATTTGGGGTAGGTCCTACGAGCAGTACTTC

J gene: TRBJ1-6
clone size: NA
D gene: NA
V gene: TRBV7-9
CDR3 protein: CASSLDNSPLHF
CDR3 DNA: TGTGCCAGCAGCCTCGACAATTCACCCCTCCACTTT

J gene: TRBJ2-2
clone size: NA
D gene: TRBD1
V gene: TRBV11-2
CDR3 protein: CASSLRGRNTGELFF
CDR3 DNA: TGTGCCAGCAGTTTAAGGGGGCGAAACACCGGGGAGCTGTTTTTT

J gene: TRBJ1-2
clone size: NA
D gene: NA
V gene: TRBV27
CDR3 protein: CASSPTAYYGYTF
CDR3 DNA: TGTGCCAGCAGTCCGACTGCTTACTATGGCTACACCTTC

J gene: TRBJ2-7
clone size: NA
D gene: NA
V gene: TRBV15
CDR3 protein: CATSREVGASHEQYF
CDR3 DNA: TGTGCCACCAGCAGAGAGGTAGGTGCGAGCCACGAGCAGTACTTC

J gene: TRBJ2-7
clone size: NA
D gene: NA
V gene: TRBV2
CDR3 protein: CASGRGGTYEQYF
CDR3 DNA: TGTGCCAGCGGTAGAGGGGGTACATACGAGCAGTACTTC